This T cell receptor (beta chain) was captured by sequencing in a study of blood T cell repertoires in COVID-19. Study overall: Samples came from the United States, Italy and Spain, spanning acute and convalescent COVID-19. Sample material is recorded as cDNA or gDNA derived from T cells, B-cell-depleted T cells, or PBMCs.

Authors' processing steps: It was from reference gene primer amplification that nucleated cell counts were estimated. Sequenced by immunoSEQ multiplex PCR; TCRdb stores in-frame clones only, minus some. That table is the source of V, J and clone size, and D and trimming were worked out from the DNA. The table records about 270,000 clones, roughly 90% of them present only once. Trimming stripped 5 bases from V and 4 bases from J, with 11 bases between. The CDR3 totals 14 residues. Germline-derived CDR1 and CDR2 are SGHTA and FQGNSA. Seattle patient enrollment occurred during active infection, with longitudinal follow-up thereafter.

The chain combines TRBV7-2 with TRBJ2-2; D is uncertain. This receptor was obtained from a woman aged 70-85 years with COVID-19, enrolled during active disease. The source material was peripheral blood. In DNA form, the CDR3 reads TGTGCCAGCAGCCCTCCCCCCGTCACCGGGGAGCTGTTTTTT. As protein: CASSPPPVTGELFF.